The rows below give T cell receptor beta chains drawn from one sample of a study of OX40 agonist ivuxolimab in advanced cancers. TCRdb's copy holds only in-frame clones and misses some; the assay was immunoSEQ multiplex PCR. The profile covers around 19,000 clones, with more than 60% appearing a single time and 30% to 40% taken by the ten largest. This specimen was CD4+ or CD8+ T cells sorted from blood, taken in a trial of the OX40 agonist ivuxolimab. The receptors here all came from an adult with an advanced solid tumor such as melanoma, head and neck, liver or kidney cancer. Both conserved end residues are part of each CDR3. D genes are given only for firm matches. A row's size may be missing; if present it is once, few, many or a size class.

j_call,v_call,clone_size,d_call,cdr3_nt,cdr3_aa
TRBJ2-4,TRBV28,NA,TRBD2,TGTGCCAGCAGTTTTCGGGGGGGCATCTCCGGCATTCAGTACTTC,CASSFRGGISGIQYF
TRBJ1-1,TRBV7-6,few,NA,TGTGCCAGCAGCACCCCGGGACTCGGGAACACTGAAGCTTTCTTT,CASSTPGLGNTEAFF
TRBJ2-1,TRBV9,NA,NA,TGTGCCAGCAGGCAGGGGTTTGGGAATGAGCAGTTCTTC,CASRQGFGNEQFF
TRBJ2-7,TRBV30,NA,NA,TGTGCCTGGAGCCAAGACAGGTCCTTCTCCTACGAGCAGTACTTC,CAWSQDRSFSYEQYF
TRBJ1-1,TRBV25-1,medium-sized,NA,TGTGCCAGCAGTGACGATTTTGGGACTGAAGCTTTCTTT,CASSDDFGTEAFF
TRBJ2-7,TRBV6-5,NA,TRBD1,TGTGCCAGCAGTCCGACAGGGGGCTACGAGCAGTACTTC,CASSPTGGYEQYF
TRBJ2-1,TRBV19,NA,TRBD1,TGTGCCAGTAGTTCTACCGGGACAGGGAGTCGCAATGAGCAGTTCTTC,CASSSTGTGSRNEQFF
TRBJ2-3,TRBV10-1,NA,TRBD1,TGCGCCAGCAGTGATCCGACAGGGTATACGGATACGCAGTATTTT,CASSDPTGYTDTQYF
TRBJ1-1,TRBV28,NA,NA,TGTGCCAGCAGTCCCCTATCGAGCGACAGGACCCGAGAAGCTTTCTTT,CASSPLSSDRTREAFF
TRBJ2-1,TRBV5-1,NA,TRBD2,TGCGCCAGCAGCCTAGCGGTCCTCAATGAGCAGTTCTTC,CASSLAVLNEQFF
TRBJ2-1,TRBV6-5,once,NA,TGTGCCAGCAGTTACGGGTCCAATGAGCAGTTCTTC,CASSYGSNEQFF
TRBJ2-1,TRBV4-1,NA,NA,TGCGCCAGCAGCCAAGATGGTTACGGTTCAGGGGTCTATGAGCAGTTCTTC,CASSQDGYGSGVYEQFF
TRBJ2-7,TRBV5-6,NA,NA,TGTGCCAGCAGCCCTGGCATGGGGGCGTACGAGCAGTACTTC,CASSPGMGAYEQYF
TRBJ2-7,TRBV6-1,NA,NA,TGTGCCAGCAGTGAAGTGGAAAACACCTTCTACGAGCAGTACTTC,CASSEVENTFYEQYF
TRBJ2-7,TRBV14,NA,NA,TGTGCCAGCAGCCTGGGGTACTACACCTACGAGCAGTACTTC,CASSLGYYTYEQYF
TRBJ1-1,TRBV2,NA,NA,TGTGCCAGCACACGTAGTGACATAGAAGCTTTCTTT,CASTRSDIEAFF
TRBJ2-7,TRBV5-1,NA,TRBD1,TGCGCCAGCAGCTTTGGACAGGGGGGATACGAGCAGTACTTC,CASSFGQGGYEQYF
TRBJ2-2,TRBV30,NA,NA,TGTGCCTGGATAGGCCCCGACCCCATTGTTCGTACCGGGGAGCTGTTTTTT,CAWIGPDPIVRTGELFF
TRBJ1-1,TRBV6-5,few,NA,TGTGCCAGCAGTGGAATTGGGCCGGGAGGTCGTGAAGCTTTCTTT,CASSGIGPGGREAFF
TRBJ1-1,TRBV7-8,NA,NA,TGTGCCAGCAGCTTTTCCGCCAGGGGCACTGAAGCTTTCTTT,CASSFSARGTEAFF
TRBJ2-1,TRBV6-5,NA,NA,TGTGCCAGCAGATCAGGGTTGGGTGAGCAGTTCTTC,CASRSGLGEQFF
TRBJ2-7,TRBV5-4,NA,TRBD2,TGTGCCAGCAGCTCCGGACTAGCGGGGCTCGAGCAGTACTTC,CASSSGLAGLEQYF
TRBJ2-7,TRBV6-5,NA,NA,TGTGCCAGCACCTATGGGGCCTTCTACGAGCAGTACTTC,CASTYGAFYEQYF
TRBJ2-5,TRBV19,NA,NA,TGTGCCAGTAGTATTGGGGGTGAGACCCAGTACTTC,CASSIGGETQYF
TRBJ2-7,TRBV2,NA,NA,TGTGCCAGCAGTGATAGCCACGAGCAGTACTTC,CASSDSHEQYF
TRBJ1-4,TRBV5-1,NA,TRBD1,TGCGCCAGCAGCATATACACAGGGGTGGTTGAAAAACTGTTTTTT,CASSIYTGVVEKLFF
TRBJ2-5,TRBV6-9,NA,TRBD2,TGTGCCAGCAGCAGAGACCGGACTAGGCAAGAGACCCAGTACTTC,CASSRDRTRQETQYF
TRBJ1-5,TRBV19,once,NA,TGTGCCAGTAGTATCGGGACGATGGAGTGGAGCAATCAGCCCCAGCATTTT,CASSIGTMEWSNQPQHF
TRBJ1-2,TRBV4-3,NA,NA,TGCGCCAGCAGCCAGGGGAGAGGGGATGGCTACACCTTC,CASSQGRGDGYTF
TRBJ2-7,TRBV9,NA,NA,TGTGCCAGCAGCGCGGGGGGCTCAACTCCCTACGAGCAGTACTTC,CASSAGGSTPYEQYF
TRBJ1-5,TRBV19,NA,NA,TGTGCCAGTAGTATTATGGGTCGGGGCAATCAGCCCCAGCATTTT,CASSIMGRGNQPQHF
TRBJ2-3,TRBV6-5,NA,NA,TGTGCCAGCAGTTACTCAGCTAGTAGCACAGATACGCAGTATTTT,CASSYSASSTDTQYF
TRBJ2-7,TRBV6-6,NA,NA,TGTGCCAGCAGTTACCCGGGAACCTACGACGAGCAGTACTTC,CASSYPGTYDEQYF
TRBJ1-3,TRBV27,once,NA,TGTGCCAGCAGTTTAGGGTACGGCCGAAACACCATATATTTT,CASSLGYGRNTIYF
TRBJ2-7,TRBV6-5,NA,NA,TGTGCCAGCAGTTACCTACAGGGTTACGAGCAGTACTTC,CASSYLQGYEQYF
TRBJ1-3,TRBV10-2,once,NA,TGCGCCAGCAGTGATGGGGGGGCTGGAAACACCATATATTTT,CASSDGGAGNTIYF
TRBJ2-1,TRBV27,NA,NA,TGTGCCAGCAGTTTTCAAAATGAGCAGTTCTTC,CASSFQNEQFF
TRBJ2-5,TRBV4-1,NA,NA,TGCGCCAGCAGCCCAGGGCCTAGCCGGGAGACCCAGTACTTC,CASSPGPSRETQYF
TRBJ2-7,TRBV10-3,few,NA,TGTGCCATCAGTGATATATTGGGGGGCGGCGAGCAGTACTTC,CAISDILGGGEQYF
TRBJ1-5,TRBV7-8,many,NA,TGTGCCAGCAGCTCCTCCTCGCAGCCCCAGCATTTT,CASSSSSQPQHF
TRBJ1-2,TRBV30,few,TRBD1,TGTGCCTGGATATCCTCCGGGGGACAGGGGTACTATGGCTACACCTTC,CAWISSGGQGYYGYTF
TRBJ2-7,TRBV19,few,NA,TGTGCCAGTAGTATACAGTTTGGGGGCTACGAGCAGTACTTC,CASSIQFGGYEQYF
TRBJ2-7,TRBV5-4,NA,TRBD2,TGTGCCAGCAGCTCGGGACTAGCGGGCGAGCAGTACTTC,CASSSGLAGEQYF
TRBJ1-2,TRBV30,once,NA,TGTGCCTGGAATCTCTACCGGACAGATTTCTATGGCTACACCTTC,CAWNLYRTDFYGYTF
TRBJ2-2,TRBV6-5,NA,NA,TGTGCCAGCAGTTACATGGAGGACACCGGGGAGCTGTTTTTT,CASSYMEDTGELFF
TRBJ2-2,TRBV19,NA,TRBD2,TGTGCCAGTAGTCCCGTAGCGGGGGCGGGGACCGGGGAGCTGTTTTTT,CASSPVAGAGTGELFF
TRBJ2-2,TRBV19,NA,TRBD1,TGTGCCAGTAGTCCCGGGACAGGGGGTACCGGGGAGCTGTTTTTT,CASSPGTGGTGELFF
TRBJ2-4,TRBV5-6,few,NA,TGTGCCAGCAGCTTGGGCGGATATAGCGGCAAAAACATTCAGTACTTC,CASSLGGYSGKNIQYF
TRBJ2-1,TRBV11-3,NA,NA,TGTGCCAGCAGCTTAGATAATATGGGGCTCTACAATGAGCAGTTCTTC,CASSLDNMGLYNEQFF
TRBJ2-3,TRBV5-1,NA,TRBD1,TGCGCCAGCAGCTTGGCGGACAGGGACACAGATACGCAGTATTTT,CASSLADRDTDTQYF
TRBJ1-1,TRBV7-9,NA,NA,TGTGCCAGCAGCTTGGACATGGTGGTCACTGAAGCTTTCTTT,CASSLDMVVTEAFF
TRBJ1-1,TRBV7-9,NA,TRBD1,TGTGCCAGCAGCTCCCTGAGACAGGGGGCTTATACTGAAGCTTTCTTT,CASSSLRQGAYTEAFF
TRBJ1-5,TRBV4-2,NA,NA,TGTGCCAGCAGAGAGACAGATAGCAATCAGCCCCAGCATTTT,CASRETDSNQPQHF
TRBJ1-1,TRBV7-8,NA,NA,TGTGCCAGCAGCCCACTGACAGGATGGAACACTGAAGCTTTCTTT,CASSPLTGWNTEAFF
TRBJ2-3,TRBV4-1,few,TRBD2,TGCGCCAGCAGCCAAGGGACTAGCGGGGGTAGAGTGAATACGCAGTATTTT,CASSQGTSGGRVNTQYF
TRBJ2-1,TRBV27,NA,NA,TGTGCCAGCAGTTTAGGCTCCTACAATGAGCAGTTCTTC,CASSLGSYNEQFF
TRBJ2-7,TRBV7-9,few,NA,TGTGCCAGCAGCTTAGCCTTCGGCGGGTTCAGCTCCTACGAGCAGTACTTC,CASSLAFGGFSSYEQYF
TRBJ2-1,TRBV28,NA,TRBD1,TGTGCCAGCAGCCGACAGGGGTTGGAGCAGTTCTTC,CASSRQGLEQFF
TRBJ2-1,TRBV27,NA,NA,TGTGCCAGCAGTTCTGGACAGCATTACAATGAGCAGTTCTTC,CASSSGQHYNEQFF